This T cell receptor (beta chain) was recovered during a study of shared clonotypes between healthy human individuals. Study findings and constraints: Generation of non-shared clonotypes was less probable than generation of clonotypes shared by all four donors.

CD45RO-negative, CCR7-selected cells formed the naive CD8 fraction, which excluded terminally differentiated effector memory CD45RA+ cells. Here immunoSEQ multiplex PCR was the method, and the copy in TCRdb shows in-frame clones only, minus some. This table holds just over 2,000,000 clones, about 95% found once. Trimming at V came to 2 bases and at J to 8 bases, leaving 7 bases not matched to a gene. This CDR3 is built from 14 residues. The germline gives CDR1 GTSNPN, CDR2 SVGIG (reference sequence). This clone was recorded only once. Its antigen is unknown. This chain connects TRBV30 to TRBJ2-1; TRBD2 aligns across 9 bases. This sequence originates from a man younger than 35 in good health. The material sequenced was naive CD8+ T cells sorted from blood. The CDR3, as DNA: TGTGCCTGGAGTACGGCGGGAGGGGTGCATGAGCAGTTCTTC. It is translated as CAWSTAGGVHEQFF. The full variable domain, rest sourced from reference TRBV30 and TRBJ2-1, is SQTIHQWPATLVQPVGSPLSLECTVEGTSNPNLYWYRQAAGRGLQLLFYSVGIGQISSEVPQNLSASRPQDRQFILSSKKLLLSDSGFYLCAWSTAGGVHEQFFGPGTRLTVL.